The source of this T cell receptor (beta chain) is a study of blood T cell repertoires in COVID-19. Turning to the study itself: Sources were T cells, B-cell-depleted T cells, or PBMCs; the material itself was cDNA or gDNA.

In the original processing: Amplified reference gene primers provided the basis for estimating nucleated cell counts. TCRdb's table, derived via immunoSEQ multiplex PCR, lists solely in-frame clones and lacks some. V and J calls plus clone size are reproduced from that table; the DNA served to infer D and trimming. The sample has about 300,000 clones; under 90% are singletons. Per germline, CDR1 MGHRA and CDR2 YSYEKL. The CDR3 loop spans 15 amino acids. V dropped 7 bases and J dropped 6 bases, with 20 bases sitting between them. The sequencing sample was made of peripheral blood. The sequence was collected from a woman between 25 and 40 years old with COVID-19, enrolled during active disease. The chain joins TRBV4-1 to TRBJ2-3; tentatively, D is TRBD1 (6 bases). The CDR3 DNA is TGCGCCAGCACCCCAGGGGCCGCTCGAGCGGATACGCAGTATTTT. It yields the protein CASTPGAARADTQYF.